This TCR beta chain was obtained from a study of blood T cell repertoires in COVID-19. This CDR3 is 14 amino acids long. In germline, CDR1 is SGHRS, CDR2 YFSETQ. V lost 4 bases, J lost 5 bases, and 6 bases stayed unmatched. This clone was seen once. Using immunoSEQ multiplex PCR, the repertoire was profiled, and TCRdb retains in-frame clones only, with some absent. The table includes approximately 75,000 clones, approximately 80% detected once. This clonotype was sampled from a woman of 80 years or more with acute or convalescent COVID-19. Sequences were obtained from peripheral blood. This chain joins TRBV5-1 and TRBJ1-1; 9 bases line up with TRBD1. CDR3 coding DNA: TGCGCCAGCAGCACAGACAGGGGGGTGACTGAAGCTTTCTTT. Translated: CASSTDRGVTEAFF.